These 5 T cell receptor beta chains originate from one sample sequenced in a study of sequential checkpoint blockade in melanoma. Only in-frame clones appear in the TCRdb table, and some are missing; sequencing was by immunoSEQ multiplex PCR. This repertoire shows more than 10,000 clones, 21% found once; its top ten account for 5% to 7.5%. Documented treatment: randomized to nivolumab then ipilimumab (arm A) or the reverse (arm B). Sequenced material: tumor tissue (inferred from file names), taken from a patient given nivolumab and ipilimumab in sequence. The receptors originated from a human donor with melanoma.

In this sample, this clone is medium-sized. The chain uses TRBV11-3 and TRBJ2-7, with unresolved D. CDR1 and CDR2 (germline): SGHNT, YENEEA. There are 14 residues in the CDR3. V dropped 3 bases and J dropped 2 bases, with 11 bases sitting between them. The CDR3 nucleotides are TGTGCCAGCAGCTTGGCCGGGCAGACCTACGAGCAGTACTTC. Amino acids: CASSLAGQTYEQYF.

The V and J genes are TRBV29-1 and TRBJ1-2; 8 bases are shared with TRBD1. CDR3 length equals 14 residues. Germline V gives CDR1 SQVTM, CDR2 ANQGSEA. J lost 0 bases, V lost 1 base, and 1 base had no gene match. CDR3 sequence (DNA): TGCAGCGTTGAAGCGGACAGGGCTAACTATGGCTACACCTTC. This encodes CSVEADRANYGYTF.

The J gene is TRBJ1-5, the V gene TRBV5-1; the D gene is possibly TRBD1 (6 bases). Trimming pared 4 bases from V and 4 bases from J, leaving 12 bases between. This CDR3 comprises 14 residues. Germline V gives CDR1 SGHRS, CDR2 YFSETQ. The DNA of the CDR3 is TGCGCCAGCAGCGCGGACAGTTTGAATCAGCCCCAGCATTTT. It yields the protein CASSADSLNQPQHF.

This clone was detected a few times. The CDR3 coding sequence is TGTGCCAGCAGCTTAGGGGCAGGCGTCGGAAACACCATATATTTT. It specifies CASSLGAGVGNTIYF. This sequence joins TRBV11-3 and TRBJ1-3; unclear D gene. Germline V CDR1 and CDR2: SGHNT, YENEEA. The CDR3 runs to 15 residues. V was clipped by 1 base and J by 4 bases, with 11 bases between them. The entire variable domain, with the rest obtained from reference TRBV11-3 and TRBJ1-3, is as follows: EAGVVQSPRYKIIEKKQPVAFWCNPISGHNTLYWYLQNLGQGPELLIRYENEEAVDDSQLPKDRFSAERLKGVDSTLKIQPAELGDSAVYLCASSLGAGVGNTIYFGEGSWLTVV.

The J gene is TRBJ1-6, the V gene TRBV19, with TRBD1 matching 7 bases. Germline V gene data show CDR1 as LNHDA and CDR2 as SQIVND (reference sequence). CDR3 size: 15 residues. Unmatched junction bases numbered 8, after V lost 5 bases and J lost 7 bases. CDR3 amino acids: CASSVEEGANSPLHF. The CDR3, as DNA: TGTGCCAGTAGTGTGGAGGAGGGGGCGAATTCACCCCTCCACTTT.